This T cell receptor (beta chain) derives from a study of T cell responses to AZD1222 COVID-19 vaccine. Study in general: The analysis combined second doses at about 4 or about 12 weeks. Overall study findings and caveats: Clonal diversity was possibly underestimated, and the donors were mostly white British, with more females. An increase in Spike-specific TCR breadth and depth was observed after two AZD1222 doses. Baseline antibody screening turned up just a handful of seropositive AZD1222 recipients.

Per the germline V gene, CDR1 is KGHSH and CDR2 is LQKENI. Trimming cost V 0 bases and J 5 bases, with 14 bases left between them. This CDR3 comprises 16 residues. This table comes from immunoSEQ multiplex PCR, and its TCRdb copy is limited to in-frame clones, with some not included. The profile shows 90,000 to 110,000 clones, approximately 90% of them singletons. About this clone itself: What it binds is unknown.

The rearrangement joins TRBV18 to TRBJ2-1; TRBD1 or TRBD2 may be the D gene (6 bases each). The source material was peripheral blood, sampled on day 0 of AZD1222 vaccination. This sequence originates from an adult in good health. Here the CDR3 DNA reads TGTGCCAGCTCACCACCCCTCGGGGGCAGAAACAATGAGCAGTTCTTC. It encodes CASSPPLGGRNNEQFF.